The following is a TCR beta chain sequence with its context. Its target is not known. The data originate from a study of T cell responses to AZD1222 COVID-19 vaccine. Study conclusions and caveats: All repertoire sampling was performed exclusively after the peak T cell response.

The germline CDR1 and CDR2 sequences are SQVTM and ANQGSEA. This CDR3 is 14 amino acids long. Trimming left V 4 bases short and J 2 bases short, with 14 bases between. Clones were read by immunoSEQ multiplex PCR, and TCRdb kept only the in-frame ones, dropping some. The sample includes approximately 92,000 clones, around 86% of them seen just once. This TCR derives from an adult in good health. The gene calls are TRBV29-1 and TRBJ1-2, with D possibly matching TRBD1 (5 bases). This specimen was peripheral blood, taken on day 0 of AZD1222 vaccination. DNA of the CDR3: TGCAGCGTTGGGTCTTGGGACGCCAACTATGGCTACACCTTC. Its translation: CSVGSWDANYGYTF. Together with reference TRBV29-1 and TRBJ1-2, the CDR3 gives the full variable domain: SAVISQKPSRDICQRGTSLTIQCQVDSQVTMMFWYRQQPGQSLTLIATANQGSEATYESGFVIDKFPISRPNLTFSTLTVSNMSPEDSSIYLCSVGSWDANYGYTFGSGTRLTVV.